This T cell receptor beta chain emerged from a study of blood T cell repertoires in COVID-19. As for the study in general: The origin of the acute and convalescent COVID-19 samples was the United States, Italy and Spain. PBMCs, B-cell-depleted T cells, or T cells provided the cDNA or gDNA that made up the material.

Germline V gene data show CDR1 as ENHRY and CDR2 as SYGVKD. The CDR3 is made up of 17 amino acids. J gave up 2 bases and V 3 bases, and 11 bases lay outside the gene matches. Only in-frame clones appear in the TCRdb table, and some are missing; sequencing was by immunoSEQ multiplex PCR. This table holds some 99,000 clones, roughly 75% found once. The V gene is TRBV10-3, the J gene TRBJ2-3; 7 bases map to TRBD1. What was sequenced was peripheral blood. The sequence was obtained from a human donor in a cohort sampled during active or convalescent COVID-19. DNA for the CDR3: TGTGCCATCAGTGAAATAGACAGGGCGAGAGTCACAGATACGCAGTATTTT. Protein product: CAISEIDRARVTDTQYF.